This T cell receptor beta chain was sequenced for a study of T cells in Graves' hyperthyroidism and ophthalmopathy (dated by TCRdb to between 2018 and 2021). Context from the whole study: Peripheral blood was sampled at the time of initial diagnosis, prior to any treatment. To identify TCR V-J signatures that set the groups apart, the researchers used a discovery cohort of more than 95 patients, made up of about 44 with Graves' ophthalmopathy and approximately 57 with stable Graves' hyperthyroidism. An independent validation cohort of 18 to 20 hyperthyroidism patients and roughly 16 patients who later progressed to ophthalmopathy tested prospective prediction of ophthalmopathy. For training and testing, the 100 or so patients in the discovery cohort were randomly divided in a 7:3 ratio. In addition, the study compared T-cell repertoires in thyroid tissue and in blood from 6 or 7 Graves' hyperthyroidism patients. Once sampling was done, hyperthyroidism patients were given methimazole at a starting dose of 30 mg daily, whereas ophthalmopathy patients were given high-dose intravenous methylprednisolone. The paper describes TCR Vbeta CDR3 sequencing of around 130 peripheral blood samples, made up of about 41 ophthalmopathy patients, approximately 76 hyperthyroidism patients and 17 progressor patients.

CDR1 and CDR2, looked up from the germline V gene, are KGHDR and SFDVKD. Trimmed from V: 1 base; trimmed from J: 5 bases; junction bases lacking a gene match: 4. The CDR3 starts with the cysteine, ends with the phenylalanine, and has 17 residues. The kept DNA is CDR3 alone, 51 bases in frame from the first base. The TCR beta CDR3 regions were amplified from RNA transcripts. A first-round RT-PCR of the TCR CDR3 used the HTBI primer set with the Qiagen OneStep RT-PCR kit. The libraries were constructed in a second round of multiplex PCR and then size-selected and purified. Libraries were sequenced paired-end with 100 bp reads on an Illumina HiSeq2000. In the authors' own workflow: Raw data were processed with SOAPnuke, discarding reads with adapters, uncalled bases, mean Phred below 15, or no exact constant-primer or identifier match. High-quality paired reads were merged with COPE v1.2.5, and unique nucleotide sequences were defined as clonotypes. MiTCR v1.1 was used to align the clonotypes against IMGT TRBV, TRBD and TRBJ reference segments. Analysis was restricted to V-J combinations with a frequency above 0.0001, which covered roughly 99% of repertoires. A TCS score was defined as the ratio of F50 (clonal expansion) to E x V (chaos), with BLOSUM62-based TCRdist applied between CDR3 peptides within each V-J. Welch's t-statistics and random forest reduced 500 to 550 V-J features to roughly 13, which were used in a naive Bayes classifier (R e1071). The Morisita-Horn index was used to measure how similar the thyroid and blood repertoires were. In TCRdb, the public reads were trimmed at Q25 with fastp and aligned with MiXCR, with productive beta chains retained. Each entry is one CDR3 protein sequence, shown with its most common DNA and genes. The V and J calls reflect TCRdb's pipeline rather than the authors' work. Counted in this sample were about 58,000 distinct CDR3 sequences; around half of them appeared once. The ten most abundant clones make up around 12% of the sample.

Comments on this clonotype: The clone's antigen remains unknown. Base qualities are not provided; no much larger clone lies one nucleotide away.

Ophthalmopathy patients had moderately to severely active disease, Clinical Activity Score of at least 3, NOSPECS grade of at least 4, and duration under 3 months. Any patient with an uncontrolled infection, another autoimmune disease, pregnancy or lactation was excluded. Diagnoses were based on clinical symptoms, serum thyroxine and TRAb, thyroid ultrasound and orbital computed tomography. PBMCs were separated from 7.5 to 10 ml of fresh peripheral blood using Ficoll-Paque density gradient centrifugation. Trizol reagent was used to extract total RNA, and RNA quality was then checked on an Agilent 2100 Bioanalyzer. Study-wide conclusions, independent of this receptor: A 13 V-J signature model separated ophthalmopathy from stable hyperthyroidism, with nearly 90% sensitivity and roughly 81% specificity in cross-validation and 80%/75% in testing. Most expanded thyroid clonotypes (frequency above 0.001) were also detected in blood, a finding suggesting that blood repertoires may reflect thyroid immune responses. Sample size was not statistically predetermined, and investigators were not blinded to group allocation. In validation, progression to ophthalmopathy was predicted by the model with nearly 71% sensitivity and roughly 72% specificity, a median of 6.5 months before onset.

The sequence derives from a woman in her 30s with Graves' ophthalmopathy. The sequence links TRBV24-1 to TRBJ2-1; 13 central bases correspond to TRBD2. The specimen was blood. The CDR3 protein sequence reads: CATSDFRTSGRHNEQFF. The sequenced DNA is TGTGCCACCAGTGATTTTCGGACTAGCGGGAGACACAATGAGCAGTTCTTC.